The 11 T cell receptor beta chains below all came from one sample that was sequenced in a study of blood T cell repertoires in COVID-19. The method was immunoSEQ multiplex PCR; TCRdb's version includes in-frame clones alone and lacks a portion of them. The sample contains about 47,000 clones, around 68% of which appear only once. The sequencing sample was made of peripheral blood. The receptors here all came from a woman in her seventies with acute or convalescent COVID-19.

The rearrangement uses TRBV6-5 and TRBJ1-4; D gene ambiguous. Germline V CDR1 and CDR2: MNHEY, SVGAGI. The CDR3 sequence is 15 residues long. Trimming shortened V by 4 bases and J by 10 bases, and 19 bases separated the two germline ends. The CDR3 region is CASSSPGLQGGKLFF. DNA of the CDR3: TGTGCCAGCAGTTCCCCGGGTCTCCAAGGTGGAAAACTGTTTTTT.

The DNA for the CDR3 is TGTGCCAGCAGCTTGGCCCCCAGGACAACGCAGTATTTT. It specifies CASSLAPRTTQYF. The gene calls are TRBV5-8 and TRBJ2-3; D perhaps matches TRBD1 (5 bases). The CDR3 spans 13 residues. The ends were cut back, 0 bases at V and 9 bases at J, with 11 bases in the middle. CDR1 SGHTS and CDR2 YDEGEE come from the germline V gene.

This sequence joins TRBV14 and TRBJ1-2, with D possibly TRBD1 on 5 matching bases. V lost 0 bases and J 7 bases, leaving 18 bases between the germline ends. The length of the CDR3 is 16 residues. In germline, CDR1 is SGHDN, CDR2 FVKESK. CDR3 amino acids: CASSQDLLGGLGGYTF. As DNA, the CDR3 is TGTGCCAGCAGCCAAGACCTTCTGGGGGGATTGGGTGGCTACACCTTC.

The CDR3 protein is CASSVTGTGTDTQYF. CDR3 coding DNA: TGTGCCAGCAGTGTAACGGGTACGGGCACAGATACGCAGTATTTT. The J gene is TRBJ2-3, the V gene TRBV2; D call uncertain. With 4 bases removed from V and 1 base from J, the gap between germline ends came to 12 bases. In germline, CDR1 is SNHLY, CDR2 FYNNEI. This CDR3 contains 15 residues.

This chain links TRBV28 with TRBJ1-2, with 8 bases fitting TRBD1. This CDR3 is 13 amino acids long. Germline trimming cut 7 bases from V and 7 bases from J; bases unmatched to any gene: 8. Germline-derived CDR1 and CDR2 are MDHEN and SYDVKM. The CDR3 sequence is CASILTGARGYTF. The CDR3 DNA reads as TGTGCCAGCATTCTGACAGGGGCTCGTGGCTACACCTTC.

This clone was counted between two and nine times. The rearrangement links TRBV2 to TRBJ2-4; possible D gene TRBD2, 6 bases. The CDR3 extends over 11 amino acids. Per germline, CDR1 SNHLY and CDR2 FYNNEI. V was pared by 5 bases and J by 12 bases, with 11 bases between. This CDR3 reads CASSYPGSQYF. CDR3 coding DNA: TGTGCCAGCAGTTACCCCGGGAGTCAGTACTTC. The full variable domain, completed using reference TRBV2 and TRBJ2-4, is EPEVTQTPSHQVTQMGQEVILRCVPISNHLYFYWYRQILGQKVEFLVSFYNNEISEKSEIFDDQFSVERPDGSNFTLKIRSTKLEDSAMYFCASSYPGSQYFGAGTRLSVL.

This clone was picked up a small number of times. The chain employs TRBV5-4 and TRBJ1-2, with a weak D call TRBD1 (6 bases). Germline V CDR1 and CDR2: SGHNT, YYREEE (reference sequence). The CDR3 is 11 amino acids. Trimming left V 4 bases short and J 10 bases short, with 11 bases between. CDR3 bases: TGTGCCAGCAGCCTGACAGGATCCTACACCTTC. Amino acids: CASSLTGSYTF.

V and J are TRBV5-4 and TRBJ2-7; 10 nucleotides match TRBD2. Germline V CDR1 and CDR2: SGHNT, YYREEE (reference sequence). The CDR3 runs 14 residues. The V gene end was trimmed by 5 bases and the J gene end by 6 bases; junction bases not matched to a gene: 8. In DNA, the CDR3 is TGTGCCAGCAGGCGGGGGACTAGCGTTGGCGAGCAGTACTTC. It is translated as CASRRGTSVGEQYF.

The chain carries TRBV12-3 or TRBV12-4 and TRBJ2-7; perhaps TRBD1 as D (5 bases). V gave up 1 base and J gave up 7 bases, with 11 bases separating them. There are 13 residues in the CDR3. Written as DNA, the CDR3 is TGTGCCAGCAGTTTAGTTCCACAGGTGGAGCAGTACTTC. Its translation: CASSLVPQVEQYF.

The chain couples TRBV6-5 to TRBJ1-5; D gene uncertain. V lost 5 bases, J lost 1 base, and 12 bases lay in between. The CDR3 loop spans 15 amino acids. CDR1 MNHEY and CDR2 SVGAGI come from the germline V gene. Written as DNA, the CDR3 is TGTGCCAGCAGTCCCCAGACGGGGAGCAATCAGCCCCAGCATTTT. It encodes CASSPQTGSNQPQHF.

This clone was seen just once. The V call is TRBV5-1, the J call TRBJ2-5; D might be TRBD2 (5 bases). There are 14 residues in the CDR3. CDR1 and CDR2 from the germline V gene are SGHRS and YFSETQ. Between the trimmed V and J ends, which lost 0 bases and 3 bases, there was a span of 9 bases. The CDR3 DNA sequence: TGCGCCAGCAGCTTGGGCGGGTATGAAGAGACCCAGTACTTC. It codes for CASSLGGYEETQYF.